This TCR beta chain appears in the sequencing data of a study of control samples from healthy donors and cancer patients. CDR1 is SNHLY, CDR2 FYNNEI, per germline. The CDR3 runs to 15 residues. V lost 4 bases and J lost 3, with 13 bases in between. Measured with immunoSEQ multiplex PCR; TCRdb has only the in-frame clones, and not every one. The data show 95,000 to 150,000 clones, around 87% seen once. The chain uses TRBV2 and TRBJ2-1; D may be TRBD2 (6 bases). The specimen was blood. The clonotype originates from a man aged 40-55 years in good health. The CDR3 coding sequence is TGTGCCAGCAGTGCCGGGACTTCTGACTACAATGAGCAGTTCTTC. Its protein is CASSAGTSDYNEQFF.